This entry concerns a single TCR beta chain. Trimming took off 7 bases at V and 4 bases at J, with 16 bases between the two ends. This CDR3 is built from 14 residues. Germline assignment: CDR1 SGHAT and CDR2 FQDESV (reference sequence). The sample is drawn from a study of blood T cell repertoires in COVID-19. On the study more broadly: The samples span acute and convalescent COVID-19 from the United States, Italy and Spain. Sources were T cells, B-cell-depleted T cells, or PBMCs; the material itself was cDNA or gDNA.

Original handling: Nucleated cell number was recorded as an estimate derived from reference gene primer amplification. Here immunoSEQ multiplex PCR was the method, and the copy in TCRdb shows in-frame clones only, minus some. The DNA was the basis for D and trimming; V, J and clone size are from that table. The table has 55,000 to 80,000 clones, around 87% seen once. The gene calls are TRBV11-1 and TRBJ1-1, with D possibly TRBD1 on 5 matching bases. Material for sequencing was peripheral blood. This sequence originates from a man in his 70s with acute or convalescent COVID-19. In nucleotides, the CDR3 is TGTGCCAGCACCCTTCGCAGGGTCAGCACTGAAGCTTTCTTT. The encoded protein is CASTLRRVSTEAFF.